The source of this T cell receptor (beta chain) is a study of shared clonotypes between healthy human individuals. Study context: Each donor had three CD4 naive, three CD4 memory, two CD8 naive and one CD8 memory plate. Findings and caveats of the study: Unshared clonotypes carried lower generation probabilities than those common to all four donors. Investigators collected only blood, and repertoires in tissues likely differ.

Trimming removed 0 bases from V and 2 bases from J; junction bases left unmatched: 9. Germline V gives CDR1 SGHVS, CDR2 FQNEAQ. This CDR3 is 18 amino acids long. As concerns this clone: What it recognizes is unknown.

Some clones are missing from TCRdb's copy, which holds only in-frame ones; the method was immunoSEQ multiplex PCR. The data show 1.4 million to 1.5 million clones, with approximately 97% seen just once and over 1% held by the top ten. The donor population consisted of healthy HIV-negative adults with no recent acute infections or vaccinations. This clonotype originated in a man under 40 in good health. The chain uses TRBV7-8 and TRBJ2-3; 9 positions match TRBD2. The sequencing sample was made of naive CD4+ T cells sorted from blood. Subset here: CD45RA+ positively selected. CDR3 loop: CASSLARGWTSDTDTQYF. The CDR3 DNA sequence: TGTGCCAGCAGCTTAGCGCGGGGGTGGACTAGCGACACAGATACGCAGTATTTT.